This T cell receptor (beta chain) came from a study of blood T cell repertoires in COVID-19. Repertoires were generated with immunoSEQ multiplex PCR, while TCRdb's copy carries only in-frame clones and drops some. This table holds 200,000 to 300,000 clones, approximately 83% found once. This CDR3 region has 20 residues. The gene calls are TRBV21-1 and TRBJ1-1; the table's D call, TRBD1, was not checked against the DNA. TRBV21-1 is a known pseudogene. Specimen: PBMCs or T cells enriched from blood (not recorded which). This clonotype was sampled from a woman in her thirties or forties with acute COVID-19. DNA of the CDR3: TGTGCCAGCAGCAAAGCGTTAAGGGGACAGGGAGGGTCCGAGGACACTGAAGCTTTCTTT. Translated: CASSKALRGQGGSEDTEAFF.